What follows are 11 T cell receptor beta chains derived from one specimen sequenced in a study of T cell changes during pregnancy in multiple sclerosis. Clones were sequenced by immunoSEQ multiplex PCR, and TCRdb holds only the in-frame ones, with some missing. The data hold approximately 100,000 clones, with roughly nine tenths observed a single time. The specimen was peripheral blood, collected before pregnancy. These TCRs come from a female donor with multiple sclerosis, enrolled in a pregnancy study.

The chain recombines TRBV19 with TRBJ1-6; 11 bases agree with TRBD1. This CDR3 spans 17 amino acids. Per the germline V gene, CDR1 is LNHDA and CDR2 is SQIVND (reference sequence). V was clipped by 3 bases and J by 7 bases; unmatched bases: 8. The CDR3 protein is CASSILGTGGSNSPLHF. The DNA for the CDR3 is TGTGCCAGTAGTATCCTCGGGACAGGGGGTTCCAATTCACCCCTCCACTTT.

The genes are TRBV5-4 and TRBJ1-5; weak D call: TRBD1 (5 bases). The germline V gene has CDR1 SGHNT and CDR2 YYREEE (reference sequence). The CDR3 loop spans 12 amino acids. V lost 0 bases and J 12 bases, leaving 10 bases between the germline ends. The CDR3 sequence is CASSLGSGGQHF. The CDR3, as DNA: TGTGCCAGCAGCTTGGGGTCCGGGGGCCAGCATTTT.

This chain joins TRBV7-8 and TRBJ2-7; 14 nucleotides align to TRBD2. The germline gives CDR1 SGHVS, CDR2 FQNEAQ. V was clipped by 5 bases and J by 6 bases; unmatched bases: 9. The CDR3 is 16 residues long. In DNA, the CDR3 is TGTGCCAGCAGCCCGGGACTAGCGGGGGTTTCGGGCGAGCAGTACTTC. This gives the protein CASSPGLAGVSGEQYF.

The chain combines TRBV18 with TRBJ2-2; no firm D call. Germline CDR1 KGHSH, CDR2 LQKENI. The CDR3 totals 19 residues. Deletions cut 5 bases from V and 0 bases from J, with 22 bases between. CDR3 coding DNA: TGTGCCAGCTCAGTACTCAACCTTCGACTGGTGACGAACACCGGGGAGCTGTTTTTT. This codes for CASSVLNLRLVTNTGELFF. Based on the CDR3 plus reference TRBV18 and TRBJ2-2, the full variable domain is NAGVMQNPRHLVRRRGQEARLRCSPMKGHSHVYWYRQLPEEGLKFMVYLQKENIIDESGMPKERFSAEFPKEGPSILRIQQVVRGDSAAYFCASSVLNLRLVTNTGELFFGEGSRLTVL.

The rearrangement links TRBV7-6 to TRBJ1-1, with D possibly TRBD1 on 5 matching bases. The CDR3 covers 14 residues. The V gene lost 1 base and the J gene lost 4 bases, with 10 bases spanning the gap. Germline assignment: CDR1 SGHVS and CDR2 FNYEAQ. The CDR3 region is CASSLEQVGTEAFF. CDR3 bases: TGTGCCAGCAGCTTAGAACAGGTTGGCACTGAAGCTTTCTTT.

The J gene is TRBJ1-5, the V gene TRBV2; 8 nucleotides align to TRBD1. With V trimmed by 1 base and J by 5 bases, 1 base remained unmatched. CDR3 size: 14 residues. Germline CDR1 and CDR2: SNHLY and FYNNEI. Here the CDR3 reads CASSEVTGDQPQHF. Here the CDR3 DNA reads TGTGCCAGCAGTGAAGTGACAGGGGATCAGCCCCAGCATTTT. Variable domain in full (rest from reference TRBV2 and TRBJ1-5): EPEVTQTPSHQVTQMGQEVILRCVPISNHLYFYWYRQILGQKVEFLVSFYNNEISEKSEIFDDQFSVERPDGSNFTLKIRSTKLEDSAMYFCASSEVTGDQPQHFGDGTRLSIL.

This rearrangement joins TRBV6-6 to TRBJ2-1; 9 nucleotides line up with TRBD1. V shed 1 base, J shed 7 bases, and the junction held 5 bases outside the gene matches. The germline V gene has CDR1 MNHNY and CDR2 SVGAGI (reference sequence). The CDR3 consists of 15 residues. Here the CDR3 reads CASSYLGQGVNEQFF. In nucleotides, the CDR3 is TGTGCCAGCAGTTACTTGGGACAGGGAGTGAATGAGCAGTTCTTC.

The chain employs TRBV11-3 and TRBJ2-7; the match to TRBD1 covers 7 bases. The CDR3 runs to 14 residues. V trimming: 5 bases; J trimming: 3 bases; junction bases outside the gene matches: 7. Germline-derived CDR1 and CDR2 are SGHNT and YENEEA. The CDR3: CASSGGQDRYEQYF. The CDR3 coding sequence is TGTGCCAGCAGCGGCGGACAGGACCGCTACGAGCAGTACTTC.

V is TRBV6-5 and J is TRBJ1-2, with 8 bases aligning to TRBD1. After removal of 6 bases from V and 4 bases from J, the junction contained 4 bases not matched to a gene. Germline loops: CDR1 MNHEY, CDR2 SVGAGI. This CDR3 comprises 13 residues. The CDR3, as DNA: TGTGCCAGCAGAGACAGGGGAGGCTATGGCTACACCTTC. This codes for CASRDRGGYGYTF.

The chain carries TRBV15 and TRBJ2-5; possible D gene TRBD2, 5 bases. The V gene's germline CDR1 is LNHNV and CDR2 YYDKDF (reference sequence). Trimming stripped 1 base from V and 7 bases from J, with 16 bases between. The CDR3 extends over 15 amino acids. The CDR3 loop reads CATSRAGVGERTQYF. CDR3 sequence (DNA): TGTGCCACCAGCAGAGCCGGGGTCGGGGAGAGGACCCAGTACTTC.

The gene calls are TRBV2 and TRBJ2-5; 7 bases line up with TRBD2. Germline lookup yields CDR1 SNHLY and CDR2 FYNNEI. Unmatched junction bases numbered 7, after V lost 4 bases and J lost 2 bases. CDR3 length: 15 residues. The CDR3 bases are TGTGCCAGCAGTGGGGTGGGGGGGAATCAAGAGACCCAGTACTTC. Protein product: CASSGVGGNQETQYF.